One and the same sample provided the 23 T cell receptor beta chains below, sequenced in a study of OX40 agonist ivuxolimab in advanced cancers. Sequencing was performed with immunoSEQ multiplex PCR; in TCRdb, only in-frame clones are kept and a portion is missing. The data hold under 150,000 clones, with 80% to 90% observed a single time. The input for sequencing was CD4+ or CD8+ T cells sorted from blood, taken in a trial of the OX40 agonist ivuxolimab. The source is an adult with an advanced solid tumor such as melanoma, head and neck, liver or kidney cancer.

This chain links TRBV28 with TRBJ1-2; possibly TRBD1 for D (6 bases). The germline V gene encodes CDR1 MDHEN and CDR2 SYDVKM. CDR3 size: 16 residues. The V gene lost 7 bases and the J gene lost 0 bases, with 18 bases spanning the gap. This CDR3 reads CASTPGQIVSNYGYTF. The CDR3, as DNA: TGTGCCAGCACCCCGGGACAAATCGTTTCTAACTATGGCTACACCTTC.

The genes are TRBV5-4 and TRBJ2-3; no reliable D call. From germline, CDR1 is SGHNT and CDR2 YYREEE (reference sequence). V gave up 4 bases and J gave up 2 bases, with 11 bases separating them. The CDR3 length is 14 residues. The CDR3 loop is CASSIGPDTDTQYF. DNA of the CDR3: TGTGCCAGCAGCATCGGCCCTGACACAGATACGCAGTATTTT.

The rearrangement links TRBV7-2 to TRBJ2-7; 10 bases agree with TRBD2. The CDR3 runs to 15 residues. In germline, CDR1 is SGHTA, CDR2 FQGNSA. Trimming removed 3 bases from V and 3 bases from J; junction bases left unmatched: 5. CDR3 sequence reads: CASSFDRTSGYEQYF. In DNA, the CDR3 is TGTGCCAGCAGCTTTGACCGGACTAGCGGCTACGAGCAGTACTTC. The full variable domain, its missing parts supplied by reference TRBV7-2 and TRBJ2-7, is GAGVSQSPSNKVTEKGKDVELRCDPISGHTALYWYRQSLGQGLEFLIYFQGNSAPDKSGLPSDRFSAERTGGSVSTLTIQRTQQEDSAVYLCASSFDRTSGYEQYFGPGTRLTVT.

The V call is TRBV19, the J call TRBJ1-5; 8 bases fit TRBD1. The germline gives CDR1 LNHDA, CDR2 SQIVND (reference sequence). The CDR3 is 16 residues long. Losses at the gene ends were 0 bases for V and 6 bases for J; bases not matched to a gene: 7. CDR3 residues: CASSIERTGFGQPQHF. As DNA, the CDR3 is TGTGCCAGTAGTATAGAACGGACAGGGTTCGGTCAGCCCCAGCATTTT.

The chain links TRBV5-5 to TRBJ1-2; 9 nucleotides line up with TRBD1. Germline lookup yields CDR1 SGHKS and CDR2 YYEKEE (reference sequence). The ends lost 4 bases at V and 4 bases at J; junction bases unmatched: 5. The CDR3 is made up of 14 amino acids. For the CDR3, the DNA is TGTGCCAGCAGCGGGGAGGGACAGGGCTATGGCTACACCTTC. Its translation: CASSGEGQGYGYTF.

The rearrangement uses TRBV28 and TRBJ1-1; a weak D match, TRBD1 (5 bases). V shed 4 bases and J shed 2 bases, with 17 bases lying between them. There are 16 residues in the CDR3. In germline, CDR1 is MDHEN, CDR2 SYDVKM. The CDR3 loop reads CASSSTTGRGNTEAFF. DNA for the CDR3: TGTGCCAGCAGTTCAACCACGGGACGAGGCAACACTGAAGCTTTCTTT.

Written as DNA, the CDR3 is TGTGCCAGCAGTTCCTCGGATGGCTACACCTTC. This gives the protein CASSSSDGYTF. The chain has TRBV28 and TRBJ1-2; D is undetermined. V was clipped by 4 bases and J by 6 bases, with 6 bases between them. This CDR3 spans 11 amino acids. CDR1 MDHEN and CDR2 SYDVKM come from the germline V gene.

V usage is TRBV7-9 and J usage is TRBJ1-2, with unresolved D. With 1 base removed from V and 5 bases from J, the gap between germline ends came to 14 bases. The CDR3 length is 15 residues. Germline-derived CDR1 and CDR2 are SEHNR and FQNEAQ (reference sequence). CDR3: CASSLDLGPIYGYTF. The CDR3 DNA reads TGTGCCAGCAGCTTAGATCTGGGTCCGATATATGGCTACACCTTC. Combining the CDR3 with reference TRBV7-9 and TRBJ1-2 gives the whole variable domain DTGVSQNPRHKITKRGQNVTFRCDPISEHNRLYWYRQTLGQGPEFLTYFQNEAQLEKSRLLSDRFSAERPKGSFSTLEIQRTEQGDSAMYLCASSLDLGPIYGYTFGSGTRLTVV.

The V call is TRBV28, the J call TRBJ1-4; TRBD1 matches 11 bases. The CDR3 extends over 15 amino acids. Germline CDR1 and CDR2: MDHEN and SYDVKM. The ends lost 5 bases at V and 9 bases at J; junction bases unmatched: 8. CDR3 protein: CASSKRDRGAQKLFF. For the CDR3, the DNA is TGTGCCAGCAGTAAACGGGACAGGGGGGCCCAAAAACTGTTTTTT.

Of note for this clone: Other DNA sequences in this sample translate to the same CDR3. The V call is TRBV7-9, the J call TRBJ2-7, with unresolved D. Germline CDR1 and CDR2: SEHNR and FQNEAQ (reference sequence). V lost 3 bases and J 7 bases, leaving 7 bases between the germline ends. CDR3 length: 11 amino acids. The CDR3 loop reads CASSFDNEQYF. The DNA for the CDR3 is TGTGCCAGCAGCTTCGACAATGAGCAGTACTTC.

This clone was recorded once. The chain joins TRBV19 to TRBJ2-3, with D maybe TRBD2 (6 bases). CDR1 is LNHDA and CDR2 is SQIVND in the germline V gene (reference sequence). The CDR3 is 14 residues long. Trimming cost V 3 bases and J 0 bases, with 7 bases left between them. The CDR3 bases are TGTGCCAGTAGTATGAGCGGGAGCACAGATACGCAGTATTTT. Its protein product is CASSMSGSTDTQYF.

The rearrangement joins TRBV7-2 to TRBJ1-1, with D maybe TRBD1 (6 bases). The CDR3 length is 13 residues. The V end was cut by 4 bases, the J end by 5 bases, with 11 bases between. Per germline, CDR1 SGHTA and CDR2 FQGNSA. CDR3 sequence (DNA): TGTGCCAGCAGCTCTCTAGGGGGGACTGAAGCTTTCTTT. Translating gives CASSSLGGTEAFF. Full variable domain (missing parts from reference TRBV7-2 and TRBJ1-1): GAGVSQSPSNKVTEKGKDVELRCDPISGHTALYWYRQSLGQGLEFLIYFQGNSAPDKSGLPSDRFSAERTGGSVSTLTIQRTQQEDSAVYLCASSSLGGTEAFFGQGTRLTVV.

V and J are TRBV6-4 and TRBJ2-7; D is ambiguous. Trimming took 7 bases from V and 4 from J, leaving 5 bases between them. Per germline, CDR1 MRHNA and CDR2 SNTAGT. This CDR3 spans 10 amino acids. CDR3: CASKAYEQYF. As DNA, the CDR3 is TGTGCCAGCAAGGCGTACGAGCAGTACTTC.

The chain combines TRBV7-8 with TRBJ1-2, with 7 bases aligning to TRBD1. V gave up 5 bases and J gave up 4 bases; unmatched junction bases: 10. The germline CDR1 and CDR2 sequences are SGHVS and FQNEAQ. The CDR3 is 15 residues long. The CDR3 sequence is CASSPDRPASYGYTF. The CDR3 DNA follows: TGTGCCAGCAGCCCGGACAGGCCCGCATCCTATGGCTACACCTTC.

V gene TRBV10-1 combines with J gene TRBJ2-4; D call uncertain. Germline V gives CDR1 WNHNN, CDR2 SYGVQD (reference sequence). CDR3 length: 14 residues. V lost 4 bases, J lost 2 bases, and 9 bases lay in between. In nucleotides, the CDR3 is TGCGCCAGCAGTGTCTTGTCACCCAAAAACATTCAGTACTTC. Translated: CASSVLSPKNIQYF.

CDR3 amino acids: CASSLARASGGRGIQYF. In DNA, the CDR3 is TGTGCCAGCAGCTTAGCGCGGGCTAGCGGGGGGCGGGGCATTCAGTACTTC. The J gene is TRBJ2-4, the V gene TRBV7-2; 11 bases fit TRBD2. Trimming took 0 bases from V and 9 from J; bases not matched to a gene: 10. The V gene's germline CDR1 is SGHTA and CDR2 FQGNSA. The CDR3 sequence is 17 residues long.

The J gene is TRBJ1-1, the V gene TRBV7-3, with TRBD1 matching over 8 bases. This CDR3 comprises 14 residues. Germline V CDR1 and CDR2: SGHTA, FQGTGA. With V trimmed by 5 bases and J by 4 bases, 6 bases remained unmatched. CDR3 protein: CASSPWDRPTEAFF. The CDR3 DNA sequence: TGTGCCAGCAGCCCCTGGGACAGGCCCACTGAAGCTTTCTTT.

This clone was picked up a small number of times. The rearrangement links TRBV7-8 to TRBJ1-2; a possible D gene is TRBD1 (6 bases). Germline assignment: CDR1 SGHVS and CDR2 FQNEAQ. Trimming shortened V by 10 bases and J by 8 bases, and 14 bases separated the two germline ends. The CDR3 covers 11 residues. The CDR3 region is CATEGVIGYTF. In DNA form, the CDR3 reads TGTGCCACGGAGGGGGTCATAGGCTACACCTTC.

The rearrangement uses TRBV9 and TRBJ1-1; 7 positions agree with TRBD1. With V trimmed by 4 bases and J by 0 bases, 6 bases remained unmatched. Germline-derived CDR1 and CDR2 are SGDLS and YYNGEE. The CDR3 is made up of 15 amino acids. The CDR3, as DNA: TGTGCCAGCAGCTCCGGGACAGCCCTGAACACTGAAGCTTTCTTT. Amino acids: CASSSGTALNTEAFF.

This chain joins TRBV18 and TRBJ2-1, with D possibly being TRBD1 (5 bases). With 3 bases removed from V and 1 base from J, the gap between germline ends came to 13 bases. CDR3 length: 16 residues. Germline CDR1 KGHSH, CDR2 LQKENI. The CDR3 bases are TGTGCCAGCTCACCCCGAGAAGGGGTTTCCTACAATGAGCAGTTCTTC. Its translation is CASSPREGVSYNEQFF.

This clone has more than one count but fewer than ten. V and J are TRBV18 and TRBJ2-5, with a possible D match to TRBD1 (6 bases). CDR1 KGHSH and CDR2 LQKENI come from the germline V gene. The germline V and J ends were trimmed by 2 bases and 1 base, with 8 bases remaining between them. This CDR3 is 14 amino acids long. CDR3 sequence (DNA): TGTGCCAGCTCACCAGCAGGGGCCCAAGAGACCCAGTACTTC. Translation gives CASSPAGAQETQYF.

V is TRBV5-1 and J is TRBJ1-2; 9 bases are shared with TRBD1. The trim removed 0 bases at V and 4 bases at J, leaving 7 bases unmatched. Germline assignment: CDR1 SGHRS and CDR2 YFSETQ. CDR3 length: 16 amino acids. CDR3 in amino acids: CASSLAGTGSGYGYTF. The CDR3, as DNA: TGCGCCAGCAGCTTGGCCGGGACAGGGTCCGGCTATGGCTACACCTTC.

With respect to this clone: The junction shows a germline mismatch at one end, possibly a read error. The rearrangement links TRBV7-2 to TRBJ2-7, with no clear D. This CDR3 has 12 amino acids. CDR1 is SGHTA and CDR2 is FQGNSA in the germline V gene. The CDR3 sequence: CASSLTSNEQYF. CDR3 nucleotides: TGTGCCAGCAGCCTCACCTCCAACGAGCAGTACTTC.